This T cell receptor (beta chain) was recovered during a study of T-cell reconstitution after alpha-beta-depleted transplantation in children. Germline V lookup: CDR1 DFQATT, CDR2 SNEGSKA (reference sequence). V shed 1 base and J 5 bases; nucleotides not matched to a gene: 4. This CDR3 is built from 14 residues. Unique molecular identifiers were incorporated when the TCRbeta library was constructed. From the PCR reads, TCRdb called clonotypes with MiXCR, one entry per CDR3 protein. The sample contains 450,000 to 600,000 distinct CDR3 sequences, approximately 29% of which appear only once. The chain links TRBV20-1 to TRBJ2-3, with 9 bases aligning to TRBD2. This receptor was identified in a human donor who donated a stem cell graft to a child with aplastic anemia. The source was PBMCs from the stem cell graft donor, collected from the stem cell graft. This chain's CDR3 is CSARVLAGEDTQYF. Here the CDR3 DNA reads TGCAGTGCTAGAGTCTTAGCGGGAGAAGATACGCAGTATTTT.